This entry describes one T cell receptor beta chain. The CDR3 totals 12 residues. The germline CDR1 and CDR2 sequences are MNHNY and SVGAGI (reference sequence). The sample belongs to a study of shared clonotypes between healthy human individuals. Samples underwent the assay at deep level. Assay used: immunoSEQ multiplex PCR; TCRdb lists only in-frame clones, some missing. The table includes 850,000 to 1,200,000 clones, approximately 76% detected once. The rearrangement joins TRBV6-6 to TRBJ2-5; D is uncertain. The tail of the sequence fits TRBJ2-7 better, so the J call may be wrong. The sequencing sample was made of memory CD4+ T cells sorted from blood. The subset denotes: CD45RA-negative fraction. The TCR originated in a man younger than 30 in good health. The DNA for the CDR3 is TGTGCCAGCAGTTACCGACCCTACGAGCAGTACTTC. Protein product: CASSYRPYEQYF.